These T cell receptor beta chains were read from a single sample in a study of molecular identifiers for immune sequencing clone quantification. TCRdb re-called the PCR reads with MiXCR, one entry per CDR3 protein. The profile shows 50,000 to 65,000 distinct CDR3 sequences, around 27% of them singletons. Sample: naive CD8+ T cells from blood, with Jurkat cell RNA spiked in. These TCRs come from a human donor in good health. Some libraries in this study had Jurkat cell RNA spiked in. The CDR3 runs from the conserved cysteine through the conserved F or W. Each record gives: V gene, D gene, J gene, clone size, CDR3 DNA, CDR3 protein. D genes are given only for firm matches. Size is stated as once, few, many, or a class for an expanded clone.

V: TRBV2
D: TRBD2
J: TRBJ2-1
size: many
DNA: TGTGCCAGCAGTGAACGGGCGGGAGTGGTTGAGGGGGAGCAGTTCTTC
CDR3: CASSERAGVVEGEQFF

V: TRBV10-3
D: NA
J: TRBJ2-7
size: many
DNA: TGTGCCATCAGTGACCCCACAGGATTGATCGAGCAGTACTTC
CDR3: CAISDPTGLIEQYF

V: TRBV19
D: NA
J: TRBJ1-5
size: many
DNA: TGTGCCAGTGATGGGAGGGGATCCAATCAGCCCCAGCATTTT
CDR3: CASDGRGSNQPQHF

V: TRBV27
D: NA
J: TRBJ2-1
size: many
DNA: TGTGCCAGCAGTTTGGGGGATCATGAGCAGTTCTTC
CDR3: CASSLGDHEQFF

V: TRBV9
D: TRBD2
J: TRBJ2-1
size: many
DNA: TGTGCCAGCAGCGTCCTATCCCGGGAGGGCGCTGAGCAGTTCTTC
CDR3: CASSVLSREGAEQFF

V: TRBV28
D: NA
J: TRBJ1-3
size: many
DNA: TGTGCCAGCAGCATTACCTTCGCCGGAAACACCATATATTTT
CDR3: CASSITFAGNTIYF

V: TRBV25-1
D: NA
J: TRBJ2-5
size: many
DNA: TGTGCCAGCGACGACAGGTACCAAGAGACCCAGTACTTC
CDR3: CASDDRYQETQYF

V: TRBV27
D: NA
J: TRBJ1-1
size: many
DNA: TGTGCCAGCAGTTTCGCAGGGAGGGCCACTGAAGCTTTCTTT
CDR3: CASSFAGRATEAFF

V: TRBV20-1
D: TRBD2
J: TRBJ2-5
size: many
DNA: TGCAGTGCTAGAGAAAGAGTCCTAGCGGCGTACCAAGAGACCCAGTACTTC
CDR3: CSARERVLAAYQETQYF

V: TRBV20-1
D: TRBD1
J: TRBJ1-5
size: many
DNA: TGCAGTGCCAAACCGCGCAAAGGACAGGGGAGTCAGCCCCAGCATTTT
CDR3: CSAKPRKGQGSQPQHF